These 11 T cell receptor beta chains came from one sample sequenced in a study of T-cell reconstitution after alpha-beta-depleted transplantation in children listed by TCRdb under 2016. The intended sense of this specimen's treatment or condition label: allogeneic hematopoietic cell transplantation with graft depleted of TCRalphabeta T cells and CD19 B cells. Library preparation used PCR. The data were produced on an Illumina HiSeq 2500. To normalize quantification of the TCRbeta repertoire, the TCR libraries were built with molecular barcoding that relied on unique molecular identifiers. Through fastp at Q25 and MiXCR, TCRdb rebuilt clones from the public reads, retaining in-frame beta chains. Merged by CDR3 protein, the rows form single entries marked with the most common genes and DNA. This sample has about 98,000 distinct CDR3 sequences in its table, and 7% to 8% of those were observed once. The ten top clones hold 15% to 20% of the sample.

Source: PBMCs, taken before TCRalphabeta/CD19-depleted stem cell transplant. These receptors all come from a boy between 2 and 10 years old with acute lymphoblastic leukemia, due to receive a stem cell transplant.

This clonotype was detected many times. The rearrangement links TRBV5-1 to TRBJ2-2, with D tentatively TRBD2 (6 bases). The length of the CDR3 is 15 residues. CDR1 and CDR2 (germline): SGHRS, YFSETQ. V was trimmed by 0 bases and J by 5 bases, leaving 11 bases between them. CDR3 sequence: CASSLDLAGTGELFF. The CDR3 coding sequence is TGCGCCAGCAGCTTGGATTTGGCGGGGACCGGGGAGCTGTTTTTT.

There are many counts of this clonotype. The CDR3 DNA follows: TGTGCCAGCAGCCTCACAGGGGATTCGAAAAACATTCAGTACTTC. Its protein is CASSLTGDSKNIQYF. V and J are TRBV28 and TRBJ2-4; 7 positions agree with TRBD1. The germline CDR1 and CDR2 sequences are MDHEN and SYDVKM. Trimming took 6 bases from V and 4 from J; bases not matched to a gene: 9. The CDR3 length is 15 residues.

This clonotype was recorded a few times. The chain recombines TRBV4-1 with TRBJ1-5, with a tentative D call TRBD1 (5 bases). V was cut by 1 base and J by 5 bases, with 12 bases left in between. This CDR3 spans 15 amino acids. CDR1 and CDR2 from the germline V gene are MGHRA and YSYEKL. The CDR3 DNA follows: TGCGCCAGCAGCCAAGTTCCCCTGGGGGATCAGCCCCAGCATTTT. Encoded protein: CASSQVPLGDQPQHF.

This CDR3 is CASSPDRRRTYEQYF. The CDR3 DNA reads as TGCGCCAGCAGCCCCGACAGGAGAAGAACCTACGAGCAGTACTTC. The chain recombines TRBV5-1 with TRBJ2-7, with D maybe TRBD1 (6 bases). Germline CDR1 and CDR2: SGHRS and YFSETQ. V was shortened by 4 bases and J by 2 bases, with 16 bases between the two germline ends. This CDR3 spans 15 amino acids.

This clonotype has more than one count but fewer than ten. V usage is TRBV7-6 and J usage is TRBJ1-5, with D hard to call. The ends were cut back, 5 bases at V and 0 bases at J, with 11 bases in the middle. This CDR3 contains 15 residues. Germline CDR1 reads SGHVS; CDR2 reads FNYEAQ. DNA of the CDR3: TGTGCCAGCAGCCCCGGGTTTTATAGCAATCAGCCCCAGCATTTT. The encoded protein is CASSPGFYSNQPQHF.

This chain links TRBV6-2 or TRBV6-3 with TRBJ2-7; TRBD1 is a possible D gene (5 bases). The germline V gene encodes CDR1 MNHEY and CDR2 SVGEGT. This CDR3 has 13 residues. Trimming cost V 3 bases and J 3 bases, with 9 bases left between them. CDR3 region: CASSYIQGYEQYF. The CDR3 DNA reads TGTGCCAGCAGTTATATCCAGGGCTACGAGCAGTACTTC.

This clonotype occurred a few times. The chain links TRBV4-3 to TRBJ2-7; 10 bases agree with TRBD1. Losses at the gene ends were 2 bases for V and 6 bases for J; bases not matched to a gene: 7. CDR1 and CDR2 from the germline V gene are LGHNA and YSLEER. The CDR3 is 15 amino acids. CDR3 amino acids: CASSQLAGQGSEQYF. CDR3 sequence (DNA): TGCGCCAGCAGCCAACTGGCGGGACAGGGGAGCGAGCAGTACTTC.

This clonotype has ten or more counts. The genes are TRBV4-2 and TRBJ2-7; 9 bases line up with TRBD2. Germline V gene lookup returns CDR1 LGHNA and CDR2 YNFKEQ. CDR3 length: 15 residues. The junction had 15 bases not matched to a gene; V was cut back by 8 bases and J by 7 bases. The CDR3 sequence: CASGGGASLGEEQYF. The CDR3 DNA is TGTGCCAGCGGCGGGGGGGCCTCCCTCGGGGAGGAGCAGTACTTC.

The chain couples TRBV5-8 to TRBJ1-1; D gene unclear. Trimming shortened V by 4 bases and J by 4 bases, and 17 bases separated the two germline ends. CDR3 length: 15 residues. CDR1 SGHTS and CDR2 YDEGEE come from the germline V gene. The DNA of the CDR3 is TGTGCCAGCAGCCCCCTTTGGGAGGGAGGCACTGAAGCTTTCTTT. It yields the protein CASSPLWEGGTEAFF.

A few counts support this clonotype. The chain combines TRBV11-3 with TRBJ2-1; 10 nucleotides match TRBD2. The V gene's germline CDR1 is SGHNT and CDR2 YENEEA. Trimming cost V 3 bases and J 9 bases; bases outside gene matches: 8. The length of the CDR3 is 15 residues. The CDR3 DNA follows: TGTGCCAGCAGCTTCAGCGGGGGGGCCGGAGGTGAGCAGTTCTTC. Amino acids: CASSFSGGAGGEQFF.

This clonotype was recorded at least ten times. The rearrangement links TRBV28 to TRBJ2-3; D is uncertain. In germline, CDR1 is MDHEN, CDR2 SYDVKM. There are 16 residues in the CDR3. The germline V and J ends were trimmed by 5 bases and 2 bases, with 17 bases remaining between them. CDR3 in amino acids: CASSPRLTIFTDTQYF. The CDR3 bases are TGTGCCAGCAGTCCCCGCCTAACTATTTTCACAGATACGCAGTATTTT.